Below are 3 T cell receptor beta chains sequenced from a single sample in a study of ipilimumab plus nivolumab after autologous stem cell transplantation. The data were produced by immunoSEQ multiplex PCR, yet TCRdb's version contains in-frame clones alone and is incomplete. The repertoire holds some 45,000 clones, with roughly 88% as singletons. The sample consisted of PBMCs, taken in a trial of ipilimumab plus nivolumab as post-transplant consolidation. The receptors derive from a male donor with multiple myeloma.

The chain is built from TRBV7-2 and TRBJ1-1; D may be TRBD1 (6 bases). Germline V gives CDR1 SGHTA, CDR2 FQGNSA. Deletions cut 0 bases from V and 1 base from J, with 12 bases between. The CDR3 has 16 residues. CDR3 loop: CASSLAGGQPNTEAFF. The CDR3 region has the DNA TGTGCCAGCAGCTTAGCTGGAGGACAGCCGAACACTGAAGCTTTCTTT. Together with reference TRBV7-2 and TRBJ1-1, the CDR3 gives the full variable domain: GAGVSQSPSNKVTEKGKDVELRCDPISGHTALYWYRQSLGQGLEFLIYFQGNSAPDKSGLPSDRFSAERTGGSVSTLTIQRTQQEDSAVYLCASSLAGGQPNTEAFFGQGTRLTVV.

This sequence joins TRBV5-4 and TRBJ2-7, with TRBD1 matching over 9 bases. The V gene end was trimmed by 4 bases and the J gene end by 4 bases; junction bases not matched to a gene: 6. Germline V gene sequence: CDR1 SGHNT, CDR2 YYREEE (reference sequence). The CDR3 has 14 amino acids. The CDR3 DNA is TGTGCCAGCAGCCAAGGACAGGGGCGATACGAGCAGTACTTC. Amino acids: CASSQGQGRYEQYF.

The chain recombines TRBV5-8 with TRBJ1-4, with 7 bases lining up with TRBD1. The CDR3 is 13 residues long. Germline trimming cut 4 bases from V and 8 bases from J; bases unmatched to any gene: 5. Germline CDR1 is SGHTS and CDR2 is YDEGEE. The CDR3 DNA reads TGTGCCAGCAGCCCCCGACAGGGAGAAAAACTGTTTTTT. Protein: CASSPRQGEKLFF. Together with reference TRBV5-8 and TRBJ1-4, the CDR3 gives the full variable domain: EAGVTQSPTHLIKTRGQQATLRCSPISGHTSVYWYQQALGLGLQFLLWYDEGEERNRGNFPPRFSGRQFPNYSSELNVNALELEDSALYLCASSPRQGEKLFFGSGTQLSVL.